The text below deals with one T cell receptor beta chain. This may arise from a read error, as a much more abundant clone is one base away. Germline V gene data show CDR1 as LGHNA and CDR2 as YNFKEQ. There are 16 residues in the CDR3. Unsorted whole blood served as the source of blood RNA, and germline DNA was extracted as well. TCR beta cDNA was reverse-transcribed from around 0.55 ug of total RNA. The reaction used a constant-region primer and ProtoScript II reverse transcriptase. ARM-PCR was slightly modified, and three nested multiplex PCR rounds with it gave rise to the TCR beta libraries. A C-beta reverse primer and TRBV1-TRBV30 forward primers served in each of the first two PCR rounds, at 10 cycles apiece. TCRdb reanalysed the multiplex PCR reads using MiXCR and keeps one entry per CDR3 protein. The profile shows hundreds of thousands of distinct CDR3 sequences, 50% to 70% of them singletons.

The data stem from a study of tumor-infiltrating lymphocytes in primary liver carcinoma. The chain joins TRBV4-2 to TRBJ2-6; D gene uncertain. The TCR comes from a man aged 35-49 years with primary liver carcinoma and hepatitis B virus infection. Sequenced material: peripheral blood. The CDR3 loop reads CANSQEGRSGANVLTF. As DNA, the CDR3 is TGTGCCAACAGCCAAGAAGGCCGCTCTGGGGCCAACGTCCTGACTTTC.